This T cell receptor beta chain was recorded in a study of T cell repertoires in cytomegalovirus infection. Germline CDR1 SQVTM, CDR2 ANQGSEA. This CDR3 is 12 amino acids long. A single record per CDR3 protein comes from TCRdb applying MiXCR to the reads. Of approximately 97,000 distinct CDR3 sequences in the sample, 16% were seen once. The rearrangement uses TRBV29-1 and TRBJ2-5; D not resolved. The clonotype comes from a human donor in good health (CMV status not recorded). Some clones in this sample may be carry-over from other donors' samples. The sample comprised PBMCs. The CDR3 sequence: CTFKKGTETQYF. The CDR3 region has the DNA TGCACCTTCAAAAAGGGAACAGAGACCCAGTACTTC.